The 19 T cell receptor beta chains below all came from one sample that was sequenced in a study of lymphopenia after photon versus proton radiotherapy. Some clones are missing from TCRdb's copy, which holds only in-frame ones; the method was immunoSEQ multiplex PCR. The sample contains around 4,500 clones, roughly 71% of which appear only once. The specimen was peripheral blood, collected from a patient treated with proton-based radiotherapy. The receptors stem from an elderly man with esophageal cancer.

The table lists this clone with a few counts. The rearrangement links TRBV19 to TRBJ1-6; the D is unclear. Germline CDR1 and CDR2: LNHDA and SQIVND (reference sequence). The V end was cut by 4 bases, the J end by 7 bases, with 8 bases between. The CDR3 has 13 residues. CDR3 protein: CASSTRVNSPLHF. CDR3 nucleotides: TGTGCCAGTAGTACGCGGGTAAATTCACCCCTCCACTTT.

CDR3 loop: CASRMTGDTQYF. The CDR3 DNA reads as TGTGCCAGCAGGATGACAGGGGATACGCAGTATTTT. The chain carries TRBV6-1 and TRBJ2-3, with 7 bases identical to TRBD1. CDR1 and CDR2 from the germline V gene are MNHNS and SASEGT. The ends lost 6 bases at V and 6 bases at J; junction bases unmatched: 3. The CDR3 contains 12 residues.

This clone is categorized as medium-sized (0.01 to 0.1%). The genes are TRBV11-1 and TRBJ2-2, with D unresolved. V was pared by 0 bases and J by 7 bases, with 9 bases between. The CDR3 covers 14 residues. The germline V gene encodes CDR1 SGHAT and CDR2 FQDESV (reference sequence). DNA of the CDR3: TGTGCCAGCAGCTTAGCGCGTGGGTTCGGGGAGCTGTTTTTT. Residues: CASSLARGFGELFF.

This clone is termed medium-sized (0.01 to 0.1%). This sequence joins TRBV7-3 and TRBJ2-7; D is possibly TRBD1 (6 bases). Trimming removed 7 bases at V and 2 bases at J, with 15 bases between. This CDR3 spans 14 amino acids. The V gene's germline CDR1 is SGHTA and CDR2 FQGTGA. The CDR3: CASNRRQAPYEQYF. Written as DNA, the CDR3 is TGTGCCAGCAATCGTAGACAGGCCCCCTACGAGCAGTACTTC.

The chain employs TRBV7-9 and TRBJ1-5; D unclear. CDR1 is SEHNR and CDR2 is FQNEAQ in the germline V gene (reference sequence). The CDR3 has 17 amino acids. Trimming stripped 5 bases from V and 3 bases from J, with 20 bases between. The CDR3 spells CASSQSPYPTSNQPQHF. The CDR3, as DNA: TGTGCCAGCAGCCAGTCGCCCTACCCCACATCCAATCAGCCCCAGCATTTT.

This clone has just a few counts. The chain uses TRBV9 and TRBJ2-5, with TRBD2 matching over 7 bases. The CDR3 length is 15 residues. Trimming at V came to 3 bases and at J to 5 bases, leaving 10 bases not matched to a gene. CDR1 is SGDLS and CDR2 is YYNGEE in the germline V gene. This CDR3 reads CASSEGERDEETQYF. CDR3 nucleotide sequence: TGTGCCAGCAGCGAGGGAGAGCGGGATGAGGAGACCCAGTACTTC. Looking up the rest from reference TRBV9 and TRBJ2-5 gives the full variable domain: DSGVTQTPKHLITATGQRVTLRCSPRSGDLSVYWYQQSLDQGLQFLIQYYNGEERAKGNILERFSAQQFPDLHSELNLSSLELGDSALYFCASSEGERDEETQYFGPGTRLLVL.

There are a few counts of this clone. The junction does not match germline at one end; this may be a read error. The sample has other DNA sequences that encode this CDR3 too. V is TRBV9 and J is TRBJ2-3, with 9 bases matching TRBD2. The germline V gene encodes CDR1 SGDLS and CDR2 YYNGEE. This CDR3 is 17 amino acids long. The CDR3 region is CARSARGGAGLADTQYF. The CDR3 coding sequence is TGTGCCCGCAGCGCTCGCGGGGGGGCGGGCTTAGCAGATACGCAGTATTTT.

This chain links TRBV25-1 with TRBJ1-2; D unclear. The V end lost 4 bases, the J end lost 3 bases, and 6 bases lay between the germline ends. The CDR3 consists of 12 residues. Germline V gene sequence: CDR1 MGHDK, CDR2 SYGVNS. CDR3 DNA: TGTGCCAGCAGTGTCCCATACTATGGCTACACCTTC. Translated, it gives CASSVPYYGYTF.

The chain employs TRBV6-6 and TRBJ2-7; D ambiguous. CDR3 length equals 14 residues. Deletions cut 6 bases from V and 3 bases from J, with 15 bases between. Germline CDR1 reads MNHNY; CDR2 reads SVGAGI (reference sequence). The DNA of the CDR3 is TGTGCCAGCAGGACCCCGGAACCTTACTACGAGCAGTACTTC. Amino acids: CASRTPEPYYEQYF.

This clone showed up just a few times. The CDR3, as DNA: TGTGCCAGCAGTGAAGGGACAGGGGCTGTGAGGGAGCAGTACTTC. Translating it yields CASSEGTGAVREQYF. The chain carries TRBV2 and TRBJ2-7, with 9 bases lining up with TRBD1. CDR3 size: 15 residues. Germline values: CDR1 SNHLY, CDR2 FYNNEI. Trimming took 1 base from V and 7 from J; bases not matched to a gene: 8.

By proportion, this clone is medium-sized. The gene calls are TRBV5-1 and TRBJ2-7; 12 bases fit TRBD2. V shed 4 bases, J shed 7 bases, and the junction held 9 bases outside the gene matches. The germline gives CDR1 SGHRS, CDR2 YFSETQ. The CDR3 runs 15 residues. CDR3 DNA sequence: TGCGCCAGCAGCCCCGATCCAGGACTAGCGGGAGAGCAGTACTTC. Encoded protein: CASSPDPGLAGEQYF. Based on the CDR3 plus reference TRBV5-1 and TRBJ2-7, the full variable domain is KAGVTQTPRYLIKTRGQQVTLSCSPISGHRSVSWYQQTPGQGLQFLFEYFSETQRNKGNFPGRFSGRQFSNSRSEMNVSTLELGDSALYLCASSPDPGLAGEQYFGPGTRLTVT.

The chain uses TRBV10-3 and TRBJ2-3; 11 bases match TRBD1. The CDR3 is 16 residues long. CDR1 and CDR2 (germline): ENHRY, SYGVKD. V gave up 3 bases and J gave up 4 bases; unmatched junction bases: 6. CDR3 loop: CAISEGTGGGSDTQYF. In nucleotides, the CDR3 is TGTGCCATCAGTGAAGGGACAGGGGGGGGGTCAGATACGCAGTATTTT.

In DNA form, the CDR3 reads TGTGCCAGCAGTTACTCGGAGGTTCCCTCCTACGAGCAGTACTTC. Encoded protein: CASSYSEVPSYEQYF. This chain uses TRBV6-6 with TRBJ2-7; a weak D match, TRBD2 (5 bases). The germline CDR1 and CDR2 sequences are MNHNY and SVGAGI (reference sequence). The CDR3 runs 15 residues. V dropped 0 bases and J dropped 0 bases, with 9 bases sitting between them.

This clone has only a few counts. CDR3 sequence: CASSEGQGIDTGELFF. As DNA, the CDR3 is TGTGCCAGCAGTGAGGGGCAGGGGATCGACACCGGGGAGCTGTTTTTT. The gene calls are TRBV6-1 and TRBJ2-2; D might be TRBD1 (6 bases). This CDR3 has 16 amino acids. Trimming stripped 3 bases from V and 3 bases from J, with 14 bases between. Germline CDR1 MNHNS, CDR2 SASEGT.

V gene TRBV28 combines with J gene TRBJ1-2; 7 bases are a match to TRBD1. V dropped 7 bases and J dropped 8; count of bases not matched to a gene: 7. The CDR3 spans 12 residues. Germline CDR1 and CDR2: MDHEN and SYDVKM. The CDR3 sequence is CASKTGARGYTF. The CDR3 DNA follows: TGTGCCAGCAAAACAGGGGCCCGGGGCTACACCTTC.

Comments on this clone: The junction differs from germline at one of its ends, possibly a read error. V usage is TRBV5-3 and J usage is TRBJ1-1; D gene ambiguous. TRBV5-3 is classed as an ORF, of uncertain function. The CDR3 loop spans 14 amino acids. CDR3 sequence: CASSLPRVNTEAFF. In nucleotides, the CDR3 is TGTGCCAGCAGCTTGCCACGGGTGAACACTGAAGCTTTCTTT.

The CDR3 is CASSTVIYGYTF. CDR3 DNA sequence: TGTGCCAGTAGTACGGTTATCTATGGCTACACCTTC. V gene TRBV19 combines with J gene TRBJ1-2; D gene ambiguous. V was clipped by 4 bases and J by 4 bases, with 7 bases between them. CDR3 size: 12 residues. Per germline, CDR1 LNHDA and CDR2 SQIVND (reference sequence).

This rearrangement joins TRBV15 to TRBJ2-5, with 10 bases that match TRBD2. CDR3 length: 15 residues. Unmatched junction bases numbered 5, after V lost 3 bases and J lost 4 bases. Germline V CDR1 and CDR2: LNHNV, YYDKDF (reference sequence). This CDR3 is CATSREAGGGETQYF. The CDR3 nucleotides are TGTGCCACCAGCAGGGAAGCGGGGGGGGGAGAGACCCAGTACTTC.

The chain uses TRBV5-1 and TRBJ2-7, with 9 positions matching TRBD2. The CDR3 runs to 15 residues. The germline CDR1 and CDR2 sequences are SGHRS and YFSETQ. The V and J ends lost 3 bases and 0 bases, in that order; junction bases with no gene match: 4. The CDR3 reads CASSSLAGSSYEQYF. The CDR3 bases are TGCGCCAGCAGCTCTCTAGCGGGGAGCTCCTACGAGCAGTACTTC.